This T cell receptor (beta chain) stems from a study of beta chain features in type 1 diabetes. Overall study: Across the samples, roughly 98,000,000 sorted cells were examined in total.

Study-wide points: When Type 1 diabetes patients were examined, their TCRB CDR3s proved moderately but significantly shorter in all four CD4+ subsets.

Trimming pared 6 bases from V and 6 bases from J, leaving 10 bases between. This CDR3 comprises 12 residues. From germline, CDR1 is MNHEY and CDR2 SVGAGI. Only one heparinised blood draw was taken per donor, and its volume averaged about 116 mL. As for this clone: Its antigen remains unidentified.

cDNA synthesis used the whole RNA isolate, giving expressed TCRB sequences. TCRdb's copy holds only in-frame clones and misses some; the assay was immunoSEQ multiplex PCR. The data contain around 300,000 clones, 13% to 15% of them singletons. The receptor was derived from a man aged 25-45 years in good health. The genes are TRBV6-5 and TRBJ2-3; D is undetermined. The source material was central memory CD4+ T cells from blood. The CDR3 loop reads CASRGPGDTQYF. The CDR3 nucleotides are TGTGCCAGCAGAGGGCCAGGCGATACGCAGTATTTT.